This T cell receptor (beta chain) was recorded in a study of cytomegalovirus exposure and HLA in healthy donors (TCRdb year 2017). Regarding the study in general: The 666 repertoires of the first cohort and the roughly 120 validation repertoires were produced on the same platform, according to a later analysis. The study was designed to test whether signatures of past pathogen exposure could be identified by cataloging public T cell receptors. Along with the approximately 700-subject first cohort, a separate validation cohort of about 110 different subjects was used. High-throughput TCR immunosequencing, statistical association of individual TCRs with disease status, and machine learning were combined to predict cytomegalovirus infection status.

The library was generated by the immunoSEQ multiplex PCR assay. Per the authors' processing: A statistical classification framework was built for diagnosing cytomegalovirus status from the catalog of TCR beta chain sequences. TCRdb limited this immuneACCESS table to in-frame rearrangements with V and J called. A share of clones is missing; checked studies link under half to unresolved V genes, and the rest is unexplained. V, J and clone size are taken as reported in that table, and D and trimming were inferred from the DNA itself. This sample has some 100,000 clones in its table, and more than 85% of those were observed once. Together, the top ten hold roughly 4.4% of the sample. Donors formed part of the validation cohort, which comprised about 120 subjects and was distinct from the first cohort of under 850 subjects. As concerns this clone: Its specific antigen is unknown. Per-base quality was not reported, and no clone a single base away is much larger than it. Other DNA variants within this sample encode the same CDR3.

Ends trimmed: V by 2 bases, J by 3 bases; bases unmatched to a gene: 0. Sequences SGHRS (CDR1) and YFSETQ (CDR2) are obtained from the germline V gene. The cysteine opens and the phenylalanine closes a CDR3 of 14 amino acids. Only the CDR3 region is kept as DNA, spanning 42 bases read in frame from base 1. Overall results and qualifications from the work: According to the authors, the approach could potentially be generalized to other disease states and immunological phenotypes. In both the original and validation cohorts, the classifier was reported to diagnose cytomegalovirus status with high specificity and sensitivity. Most TCR sequences were observed very rarely across donors, whereas some public TCRs were present in many individuals. A few of the identified cytomegalovirus-associated TCR beta chains were confirmed in vitro to be specific for cytomegalovirus antigens. Of the cluster scores, approximately 94% were above 0 in a later analysis, which found that TCRs clustered in the first cohort also tended to co-occur in the 120 validation repertoires. In the study, 150 to 200 TCR beta chains were listed as associated with cytomegalovirus. A later analysis had no HLA typing for the validation cohort, so co-occurrence there was scored across all 130 or so repertoires.

Source material: PBMCs. The sequence links TRBV5-1 to TRBJ2-3, with TRBD2 identical over 10 junction bases. The source is a man between 18 and 29 years old in good health and CMV-seropositive. The DNA sequence reads TGCGCCAGCAGCTTAGCGGGGGGGACAGATACGCAGTATTTT. It translates to CASSLAGGTDTQYF.